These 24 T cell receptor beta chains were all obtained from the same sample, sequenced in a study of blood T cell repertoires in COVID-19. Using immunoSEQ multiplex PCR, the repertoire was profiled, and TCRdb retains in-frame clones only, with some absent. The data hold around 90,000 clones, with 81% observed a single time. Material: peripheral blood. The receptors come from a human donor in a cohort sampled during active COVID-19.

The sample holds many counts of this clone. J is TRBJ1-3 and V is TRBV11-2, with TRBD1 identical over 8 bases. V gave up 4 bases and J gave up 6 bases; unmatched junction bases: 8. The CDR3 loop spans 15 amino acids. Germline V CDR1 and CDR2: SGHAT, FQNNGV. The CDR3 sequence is CASSSSGGFVNTIYF. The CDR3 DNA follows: TGTGCCAGCAGCTCGTCAGGGGGCTTTGTAAACACCATATATTTT.

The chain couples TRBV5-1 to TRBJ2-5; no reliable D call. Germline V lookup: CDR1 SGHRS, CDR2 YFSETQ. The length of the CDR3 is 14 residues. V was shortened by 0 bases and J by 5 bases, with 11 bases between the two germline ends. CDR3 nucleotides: TGCGCCAGCAGCTTGGTGGATTGGCGGGAGACCCAGTACTTC. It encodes CASSLVDWRETQYF.

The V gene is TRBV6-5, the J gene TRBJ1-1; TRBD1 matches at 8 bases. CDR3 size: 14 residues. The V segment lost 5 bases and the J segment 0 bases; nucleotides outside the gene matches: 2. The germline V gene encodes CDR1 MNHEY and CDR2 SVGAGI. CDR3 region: CASSPGQVNTEAFF. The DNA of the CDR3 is TGTGCCAGCAGTCCGGGACAGGTGAACACTGAAGCTTTCTTT.

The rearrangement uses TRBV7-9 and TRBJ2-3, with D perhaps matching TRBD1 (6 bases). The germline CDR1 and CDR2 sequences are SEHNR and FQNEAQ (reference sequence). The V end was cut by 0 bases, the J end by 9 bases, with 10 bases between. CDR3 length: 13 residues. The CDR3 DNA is TGTGCCAGCAGCTTAGCGGGGGCGCGGACGCAGTATTTT. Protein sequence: CASSLAGARTQYF. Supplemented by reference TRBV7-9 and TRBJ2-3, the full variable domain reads DTGVSQNPRHKITKRGQNVTFRCDPISEHNRLYWYRQTLGQGPEFLTYFQNEAQLEKSRLLSDRFSAERPKGSFSTLEIQRTEQGDSAMYLCASSLAGARTQYFGPGTRLTVL.

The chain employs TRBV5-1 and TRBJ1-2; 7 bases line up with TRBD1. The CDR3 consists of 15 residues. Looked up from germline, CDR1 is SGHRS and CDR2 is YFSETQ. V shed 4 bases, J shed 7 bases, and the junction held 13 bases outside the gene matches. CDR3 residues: CASSPRTGTDGGYTF. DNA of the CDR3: TGCGCCAGCAGCCCGAGGACAGGCACTGATGGTGGCTACACCTTC.

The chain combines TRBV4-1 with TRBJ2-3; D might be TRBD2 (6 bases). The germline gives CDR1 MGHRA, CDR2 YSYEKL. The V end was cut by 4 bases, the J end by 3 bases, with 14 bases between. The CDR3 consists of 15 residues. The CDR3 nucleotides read TGCGCCAGCAGCCTCTCCGGGACTCAGACAGATACGCAGTATTTT. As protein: CASSLSGTQTDTQYF.

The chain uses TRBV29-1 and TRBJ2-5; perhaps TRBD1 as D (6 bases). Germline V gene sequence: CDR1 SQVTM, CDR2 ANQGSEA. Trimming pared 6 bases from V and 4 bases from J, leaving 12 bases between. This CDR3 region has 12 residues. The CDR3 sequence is CSVNTGLETQYF. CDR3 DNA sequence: TGCAGCGTCAATACAGGGTTAGAGACCCAGTACTTC.

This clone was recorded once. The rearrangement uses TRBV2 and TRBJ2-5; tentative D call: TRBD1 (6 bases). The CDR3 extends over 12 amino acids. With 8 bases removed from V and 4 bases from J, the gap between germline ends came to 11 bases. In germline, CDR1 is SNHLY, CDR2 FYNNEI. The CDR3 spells CASAGAGETQYF. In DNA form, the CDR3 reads TGTGCCAGCGCAGGGGCTGGAGAGACCCAGTACTTC. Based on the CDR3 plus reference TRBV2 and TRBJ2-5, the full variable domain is EPEVTQTPSHQVTQMGQEVILRCVPISNHLYFYWYRQILGQKVEFLVSFYNNEISEKSEIFDDQFSVERPDGSNFTLKIRSTKLEDSAMYFCASAGAGETQYFGPGTRLLVL.

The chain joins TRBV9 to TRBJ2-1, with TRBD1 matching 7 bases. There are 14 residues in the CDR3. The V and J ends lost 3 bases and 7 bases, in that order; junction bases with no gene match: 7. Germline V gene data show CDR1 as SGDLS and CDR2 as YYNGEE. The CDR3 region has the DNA TGTGCCAGCAGCGCCGCGACAGGGAAAAATGAGCAGTTCTTC. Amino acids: CASSAATGKNEQFF.

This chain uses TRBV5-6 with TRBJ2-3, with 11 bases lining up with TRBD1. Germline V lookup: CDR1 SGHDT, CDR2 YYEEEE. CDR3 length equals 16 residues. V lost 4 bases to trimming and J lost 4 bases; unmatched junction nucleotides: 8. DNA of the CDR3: TGTGCCAGCAGCCCCACCGGGACAGGGGGAGCAGATACGCAGTATTTT. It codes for CASSPTGTGGADTQYF.

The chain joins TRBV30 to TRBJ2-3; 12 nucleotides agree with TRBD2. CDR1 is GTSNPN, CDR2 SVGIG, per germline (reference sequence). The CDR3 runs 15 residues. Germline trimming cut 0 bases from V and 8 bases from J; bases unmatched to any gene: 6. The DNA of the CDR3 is TGTGCCTGGAGTGTACGACTAGCGGGGGTTCCTACGCAGTATTTT. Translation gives CAWSVRLAGVPTQYF.

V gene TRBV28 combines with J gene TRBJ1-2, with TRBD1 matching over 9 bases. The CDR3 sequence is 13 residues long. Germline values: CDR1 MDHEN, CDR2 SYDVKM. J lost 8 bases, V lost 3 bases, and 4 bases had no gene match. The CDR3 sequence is CASSLGQGIGYTF. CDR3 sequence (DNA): TGTGCCAGCAGTTTGGGACAGGGAATCGGCTACACCTTC.

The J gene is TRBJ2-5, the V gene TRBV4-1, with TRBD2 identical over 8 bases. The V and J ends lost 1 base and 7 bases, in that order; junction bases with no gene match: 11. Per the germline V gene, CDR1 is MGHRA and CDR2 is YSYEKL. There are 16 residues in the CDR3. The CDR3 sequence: CASSQAHLSGDGTQYF. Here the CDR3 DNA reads TGCGCCAGCAGCCAAGCTCACCTTAGCGGGGACGGGACCCAGTACTTC.

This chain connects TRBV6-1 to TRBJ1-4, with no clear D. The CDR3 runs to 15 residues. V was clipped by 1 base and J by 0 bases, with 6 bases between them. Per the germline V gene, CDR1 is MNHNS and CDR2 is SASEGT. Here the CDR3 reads CASSEVGATNEKLFF. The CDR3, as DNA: TGTGCCAGCAGTGAAGTGGGAGCAACTAATGAAAAACTGTTTTTT.

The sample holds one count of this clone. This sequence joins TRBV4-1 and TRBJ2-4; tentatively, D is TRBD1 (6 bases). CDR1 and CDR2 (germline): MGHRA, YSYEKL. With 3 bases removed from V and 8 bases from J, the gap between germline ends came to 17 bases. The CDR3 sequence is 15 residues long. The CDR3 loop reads CASSHGQGISDIQYF. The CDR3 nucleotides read TGCGCCAGCAGCCACGGGCAGGGGATATCGGACATTCAGTACTTC.

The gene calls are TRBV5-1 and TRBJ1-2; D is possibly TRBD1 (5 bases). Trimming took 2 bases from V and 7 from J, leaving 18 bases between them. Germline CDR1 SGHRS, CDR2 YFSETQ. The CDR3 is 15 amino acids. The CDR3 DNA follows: TGCGCCAGCAGCTTAAGTGGTCTCAGGCAGGGTGGCTACACCTTC. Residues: CASSLSGLRQGGYTF.

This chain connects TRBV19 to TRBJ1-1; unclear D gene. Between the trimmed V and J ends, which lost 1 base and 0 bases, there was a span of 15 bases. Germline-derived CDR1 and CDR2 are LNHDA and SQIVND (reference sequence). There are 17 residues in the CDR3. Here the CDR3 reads CASSIGSQTFLNTEAFF. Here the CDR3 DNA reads TGTGCCAGTAGTATAGGATCCCAGACATTTTTGAACACTGAAGCTTTCTTT.

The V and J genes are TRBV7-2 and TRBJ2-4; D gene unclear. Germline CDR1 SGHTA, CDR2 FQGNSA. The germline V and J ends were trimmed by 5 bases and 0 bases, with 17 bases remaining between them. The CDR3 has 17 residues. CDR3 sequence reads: CASSPAVGSQAKNIQYF. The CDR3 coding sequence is TGTGCCAGCAGCCCCGCAGTGGGCAGCCAAGCCAAAAACATTCAGTACTTC.

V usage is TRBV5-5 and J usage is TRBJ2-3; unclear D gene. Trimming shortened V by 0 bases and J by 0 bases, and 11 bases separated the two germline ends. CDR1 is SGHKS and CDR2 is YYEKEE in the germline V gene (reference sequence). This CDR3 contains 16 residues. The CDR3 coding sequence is TGTGCCAGCAGCTTGGTTTCGTTCTCTAGCACAGATACGCAGTATTTT. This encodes CASSLVSFSSTDTQYF. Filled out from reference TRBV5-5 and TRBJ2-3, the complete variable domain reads DAGVTQSPTHLIKTRGQQVTLRCSPISGHKSVSWYQQVLGQGPQFIFQYYEKEERGRGNFPDRFSARQFPNYSSELNVNALLLGDSALYLCASSLVSFSSTDTQYFGPGTRLTVL.

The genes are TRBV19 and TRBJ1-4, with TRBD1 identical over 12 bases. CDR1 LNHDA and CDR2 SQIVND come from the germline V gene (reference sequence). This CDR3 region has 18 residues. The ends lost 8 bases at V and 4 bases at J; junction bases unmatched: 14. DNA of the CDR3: TGTGCCAGTGCTACCGGGACAGGGGGCGCGAGTATTAATGAAAAACTGTTTTTT. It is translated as CASATGTGGASINEKLFF. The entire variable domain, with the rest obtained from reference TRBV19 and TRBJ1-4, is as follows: DGGITQSPKYLFRKEGQNVTLSCEQNLNHDAMYWYRQDPGQGLRLIYYSQIVNDFQKGDIAEGYSVSREKKESFPLTVTSAQKNPTAFYLCASATGTGGASINEKLFFGSGTQLSVL.

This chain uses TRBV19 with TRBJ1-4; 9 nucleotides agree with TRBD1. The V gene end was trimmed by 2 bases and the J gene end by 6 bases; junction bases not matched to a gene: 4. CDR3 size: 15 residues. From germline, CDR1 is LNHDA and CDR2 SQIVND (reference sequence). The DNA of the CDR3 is TGTGCCAGTAGTATATGGCGGACAGGGGATGAAAAACTGTTTTTT. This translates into CASSIWRTGDEKLFF.

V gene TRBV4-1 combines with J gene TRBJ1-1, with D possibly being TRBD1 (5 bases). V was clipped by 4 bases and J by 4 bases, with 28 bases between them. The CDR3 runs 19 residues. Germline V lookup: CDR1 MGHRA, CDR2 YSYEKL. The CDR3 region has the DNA TGCGCCAGCAGCCCAGGAATTTGGCGAAAGGAAAACGGGGGCACTGAAGCTTTCTTT. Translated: CASSPGIWRKENGGTEAFF.

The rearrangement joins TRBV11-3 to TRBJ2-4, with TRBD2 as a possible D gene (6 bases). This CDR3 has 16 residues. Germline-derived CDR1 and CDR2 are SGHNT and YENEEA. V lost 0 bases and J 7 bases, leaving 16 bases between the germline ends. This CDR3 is CASSLDRARLGNIQYF. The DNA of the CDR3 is TGTGCCAGCAGCTTAGATCGGGCGCGACTAGGGAACATTCAGTACTTC. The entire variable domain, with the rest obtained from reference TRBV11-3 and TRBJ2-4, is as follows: EAGVVQSPRYKIIEKKQPVAFWCNPISGHNTLYWYLQNLGQGPELLIRYENEEAVDDSQLPKDRFSAERLKGVDSTLKIQPAELGDSAVYLCASSLDRARLGNIQYFGAGTRLSVL.

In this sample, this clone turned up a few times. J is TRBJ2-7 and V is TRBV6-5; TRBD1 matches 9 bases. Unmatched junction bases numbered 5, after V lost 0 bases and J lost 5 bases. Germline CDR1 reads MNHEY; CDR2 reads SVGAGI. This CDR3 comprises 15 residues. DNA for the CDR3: TGTGCCAGCAGTTACTCGTGGGACAGGGACCACGAGCAGTACTTC. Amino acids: CASSYSWDRDHEQYF.